The 26 T cell receptor beta chains given below trace back to one sample, sequenced in a study of Tregs in tolerant kidney transplant recipients. Measured with immunoSEQ multiplex PCR; TCRdb has only the in-frame clones, and not every one. The data contain 75,000 to 100,000 clones, around nine tenths of them singletons. The sequenced material came from CD8+ T cells from blood. These receptors all come from a human donor in good health.

V and J are TRBV10-1 and TRBJ2-3; 12 bases line up with TRBD2. Losses at the gene ends were 4 bases for V and 6 bases for J; bases not matched to a gene: 5. The CDR3 contains 15 residues. Per the germline V gene, CDR1 is WNHNN and CDR2 is SYGVQD (reference sequence). The CDR3 DNA sequence: TGCGCCAGCAGTGTGACTAGCGGGAGTTCGGATACGCAGTATTTT. It encodes CASSVTSGSSDTQYF.

V and J are TRBV7-8 and TRBJ2-7; maybe TRBD2 (6 bases). Germline V gene lookup returns CDR1 SGHVS and CDR2 FQNEAQ. V gave up 2 bases and J gave up 11 bases, with 16 bases separating them. The CDR3 has 13 amino acids. The CDR3 DNA reads as TGTGCCAGCAGCTTAATCTCCGCGGGGCCGGAGTACTTC. Translation: CASSLISAGPEYF.

The J gene is TRBJ1-2, the V gene TRBV30; D may be TRBD1 (5 bases). Germline V gives CDR1 GTSNPN, CDR2 SVGIG (reference sequence). CDR3 length equals 14 residues. Trimming shortened V by 5 bases and J by 0 bases, and 13 bases separated the two germline ends. The CDR3 loop is CAWALGDPNYGYTF. CDR3 nucleotide sequence: TGTGCCTGGGCATTAGGGGACCCTAACTATGGCTACACCTTC.

Here the CDR3 DNA reads TGTGCCAGCAGCTTGGCGGGGGAAGGAGCGGAAGACTATGGCTACACCTTC. Its translation: CASSLAGEGAEDYGYTF. The chain combines TRBV5-4 with TRBJ1-2; tentatively, D is TRBD1 (5 bases). The CDR3 sequence is 17 residues long. V was cut by 0 bases and J by 3 bases, with 18 bases left in between. Germline V gives CDR1 SGHNT, CDR2 YYREEE (reference sequence). The full variable domain, completed using reference TRBV5-4 and TRBJ1-2, is ETGVTQSPTHLIKTRGQQVTLRCSSQSGHNTVSWYQQALGQGPQFIFQYYREEENGRGNFPPRFSGLQFPNYSSELNVNALELDDSALYLCASSLAGEGAEDYGYTFGSGTRLTVV.

In its sample, this clone was seen once. A read error may produce the germline difference seen at one junction end. The chain is built from TRBV10-2 and TRBJ1-5; tentative D call: TRBD1 (5 bases). Per the germline V gene, CDR1 is WSHSY and CDR2 is SAAADI. The CDR3 extends over 16 amino acids. Written as DNA, the CDR3 is TGCGCCAGCAGTGAGTTTGGGGACTATAGCTATCAGCCCCAGCATTTT. The encoded protein is CASSEFGDYSYQPQHF.

This sequence joins TRBV27 and TRBJ1-1; D call uncertain. Germline V gives CDR1 MNHEY, CDR2 SMNVEV (reference sequence). The V end lost 3 bases, the J end lost 1 base, and 9 bases lay between the germline ends. CDR3 size: 14 residues. CDR3 DNA sequence: TGTGCCAGCAGTTTTAACACCCCGAACACTGAAGCTTTCTTT. It codes for CASSFNTPNTEAFF.

The gene calls are TRBV5-1 and TRBJ1-1; 7 nucleotides agree with TRBD1. The CDR3 consists of 14 residues. The V gene end was trimmed by 2 bases and the J gene end by 1 base; junction bases not matched to a gene: 2. The germline CDR1 and CDR2 sequences are SGHRS and YFSETQ. The CDR3 coding sequence is TGCGCCAGCAGCTTATGGACAGGGAACACTGAAGCTTTCTTT. Translation gives CASSLWTGNTEAFF.

The DNA of the CDR3 is TGTGCCAGCAGCTTTAGCGGGAGAGAGACCGGGGAGCTGTTTTTT. Its translation is CASSFSGRETGELFF. The chain is built from TRBV9 and TRBJ2-2; 9 nucleotides match TRBD2. The ends lost 4 bases at V and 5 bases at J; junction bases unmatched: 6. The CDR3 has 15 amino acids. The germline gives CDR1 SGDLS, CDR2 YYNGEE.

The V call is TRBV9, the J call TRBJ2-1; D call uncertain. This CDR3 contains 19 residues. V dropped 0 bases and J dropped 0 bases, with 19 bases sitting between them. Germline-derived CDR1 and CDR2 are SGDLS and YYNGEE. CDR3 region: CASSVGRVGIDGSYNEQFF. CDR3 nucleotide sequence: TGTGCCAGCAGCGTAGGTAGGGTAGGGATAGATGGCTCCTACAATGAGCAGTTCTTC.

Regarding this clone: Other DNA sequences in the same sample also yield this CDR3. This chain uses TRBV10-2 with TRBJ1-2; 8 bases fit TRBD1. The CDR3 runs 14 residues. V shed 3 bases, J shed 5 bases, and the junction held 5 bases outside the gene matches. Germline loops: CDR1 WSHSY, CDR2 SAAADI. This chain's CDR3 is CASSDPGQGYGYTF. In nucleotides, the CDR3 is TGCGCCAGCAGTGATCCCGGACAGGGATATGGCTACACCTTC.

This chain joins TRBV5-1 and TRBJ1-1; tentative D call: TRBD1 (6 bases). Trimming shortened V by 2 bases and J by 4 bases, and 12 bases separated the two germline ends. This CDR3 is built from 14 residues. Germline V gives CDR1 SGHRS, CDR2 YFSETQ. The CDR3 region is CASSFYRDGTEAFF. CDR3 DNA sequence: TGCGCCAGCAGCTTTTACAGGGACGGCACTGAAGCTTTCTTT.

The V gene is TRBV7-9, the J gene TRBJ2-5; possibly TRBD2 for D (6 bases). This CDR3 is built from 15 residues. The germline CDR1 and CDR2 sequences are SEHNR and FQNEAQ (reference sequence). Trimming left V 5 bases short and J 2 bases short, with 15 bases between. CDR3 bases: TGTGCCAGCAGCGACGGCGCCGGGAGACAAGAGACCCAGTACTTC. Translation gives CASSDGAGRQETQYF.

The chain carries TRBV10-3 and TRBJ2-7; D is unclear. V was shortened by 4 bases and J by 1 base, with 14 bases between the two germline ends. Germline CDR1 reads ENHRY; CDR2 reads SYGVKD. The CDR3 is 15 residues long. CDR3: CAISGPRSQSYEQYF. The CDR3 nucleotides are TGTGCCATCAGTGGCCCTAGGTCCCAGTCCTACGAGCAGTACTTC.

This clone has just one count. The J gene is TRBJ1-5, the V gene TRBV7-2; D is uncertain. Germline V gene sequence: CDR1 SGHTA, CDR2 FQGNSA. V was trimmed by 2 bases and J by 0 bases, leaving 2 bases between them. This CDR3 is 13 amino acids long. CDR3 nucleotides: TGTGCCAGCAGCTTAAATAGCAATCAGCCCCAGCATTTT. It codes for CASSLNSNQPQHF.

The sample holds one count of this clone. The rearrangement links TRBV9 to TRBJ2-3; D possibly matches TRBD1 or TRBD2 (5 bases each). The CDR3 totals 16 residues. V was clipped by 0 bases and J by 0 bases, with 11 bases between them. Germline V gene sequence: CDR1 SGDLS, CDR2 YYNGEE. Here the CDR3 DNA reads TGTGCCAGCAGCGTAGTGGGGCGGGCTAGCACAGATACGCAGTATTTT. Its translation: CASSVVGRASTDTQYF.

The V gene is TRBV19, the J gene TRBJ2-3; D unresolved. The germline V and J ends were trimmed by 6 bases and 2 bases, with 9 bases remaining between them. The CDR3 loop spans 13 amino acids. Germline V lookup: CDR1 LNHDA, CDR2 SQIVND (reference sequence). The CDR3 protein is CASSPPSTDTQYF. CDR3 bases: TGTGCCAGTAGCCCTCCTTCCACAGATACGCAGTATTTT. The whole variable domain, remainder taken from reference TRBV19 and TRBJ2-3, is DGGITQSPKYLFRKEGQNVTLSCEQNLNHDAMYWYRQDPGQGLRLIYYSQIVNDFQKGDIAEGYSVSREKKESFPLTVTSAQKNPTAFYLCASSPPSTDTQYFGPGTRLTVL.

The rearrangement joins TRBV27 to TRBJ2-7; the D gene is possibly TRBD1 (6 bases). The CDR3 contains 14 residues. Germline V CDR1 and CDR2: MNHEY, SMNVEV (reference sequence). With 1 base removed from V and 1 base from J, the gap between germline ends came to 8 bases. CDR3 coding DNA: TGTGCCAGCAGTTTATTAGGGGGATCCTACGAGCAGTACTTC. Its translation is CASSLLGGSYEQYF.

The chain recombines TRBV11-1 with TRBJ1-1, with D possibly being TRBD1 (5 bases). V lost 4 bases to trimming and J lost 0 bases, with 15 bases between them. Germline V CDR1 and CDR2: SGHAT, FQDESV (reference sequence). There are 16 residues in the CDR3. The CDR3 reads CASSSPGGMMNTEAFF. As DNA, the CDR3 is TGTGCCAGCAGCTCCCCTGGGGGAATGATGAACACTGAAGCTTTCTTT.

The chain recombines TRBV5-6 with TRBJ1-1; D unclear. Germline V gene lookup returns CDR1 SGHDT and CDR2 YYEEEE. The V end was cut by 0 bases, the J end by 6 bases, with 21 bases between. The CDR3 contains 17 residues. The CDR3 protein is CASSLDPYDEGRAEAFF. The DNA of the CDR3 is TGTGCCAGCAGCTTGGACCCCTATGACGAGGGTAGAGCTGAAGCTTTCTTT.

The gene calls are TRBV2 and TRBJ1-2, with D possibly being TRBD1 (6 bases). Trimming cost V 2 bases and J 3 bases, with 10 bases left between them. The CDR3 runs 14 residues. The V gene's germline CDR1 is SNHLY and CDR2 FYNNEI. The CDR3 region is CASSETAGDYGYTF. The CDR3, as DNA: TGTGCCAGCAGTGAAACGGCAGGGGACTATGGCTACACCTTC.

The J gene is TRBJ1-5, the V gene TRBV19, with 9 nucleotides matching TRBD1. The J segment lost 0 bases and the V segment lost 8 bases, leaving 8 bases of the junction unmatched. CDR1 LNHDA and CDR2 SQIVND come from the germline V gene (reference sequence). This CDR3 has 16 residues. As DNA, the CDR3 is TGTGCCAGTGCGGACAGGGGACTATATAGCAATCAGCCCCAGCATTTT. Its protein product is CASADRGLYSNQPQHF.

For this clone: The junction and the germline gene differ at one end; a read error may be behind it. The chain is built from TRBV15 and TRBJ2-7, with D perhaps matching TRBD1 or TRBD2 (7 bases each). The CDR3 sequence is 13 residues long. CDR1 is LNHNV and CDR2 is YYDKDF in the germline V gene (reference sequence). The DNA for the CDR3 is TGTGCCACCAGCAGAGATCGAGCGGGACAGAGACTTTTC. This codes for CATSRDRAGQRLF.

In nucleotides, the CDR3 is TGTGCCAGCAGTCCTACGGGGGACTCCTACGAGCAGTACTTC. As protein: CASSPTGDSYEQYF. The genes are TRBV5-4 and TRBJ2-7; perhaps TRBD2 as D (6 bases). Between the trimmed V and J ends, which lost 5 bases and 0 bases, there was a span of 12 bases. This CDR3 has 14 amino acids. Germline V gene sequence: CDR1 SGHNT, CDR2 YYREEE (reference sequence).

The rearrangement links TRBV7-3 to TRBJ2-7, with D uncertain. Germline V gives CDR1 SGHTA, CDR2 FQGTGA. The CDR3 loop spans 13 amino acids. Trimming shortened V by 5 bases and J by 0 bases, and 8 bases separated the two germline ends. The DNA of the CDR3 is TGTGCCAGCAGCCCCGACCCCTCCTACGAGCAGTACTTC. It translates to CASSPDPSYEQYF.

The rearrangement links TRBV7-9 to TRBJ2-7; TRBD1 is a possible D gene (6 bases). In germline, CDR1 is SEHNR, CDR2 FQNEAQ (reference sequence). This CDR3 has 14 amino acids. V lost 7 bases and J 1 base, leaving 14 bases between the germline ends. The CDR3 region is CASNQPGQSYEQYF. CDR3 in DNA: TGTGCCAGCAACCAGCCGGGACAATCCTACGAGCAGTACTTC.

V usage is TRBV7-9 and J usage is TRBJ1-2; weak D call: TRBD1 (6 bases). CDR3 length: 13 amino acids. V was shortened by 0 bases and J by 7 bases, with 9 bases between the two germline ends. CDR1 and CDR2 (germline): SEHNR, FQNEAQ (reference sequence). Here the CDR3 reads CASSLAYRVGYTF. CDR3 sequence (DNA): TGTGCCAGCAGCTTAGCCTACAGGGTTGGCTACACCTTC.